The rows below give T cell receptor beta chains drawn from one sample of a study of T cell responses to AZD1222 COVID-19 vaccine. Using immunoSEQ multiplex PCR, the repertoire was profiled, and TCRdb retains in-frame clones only, with some absent. Altogether some 130,000 clones are present, less than 95% being singletons, with the ten largest covering roughly 7.2%. Sequenced material: peripheral blood, taken on day 0 of AZD1222 vaccination. These receptors all stem from an adult in good health. Each CDR3 is given with its conserved first and last residue. Fields, in order: CDR3 DNA, CDR3 protein, V gene, clone size, D gene, J gene. D genes are given only for firm matches. Part of the rows lack a size; the others show once, few, many or a class for expanded clones.

CDR3 DNA: TGTGCCAGCAGTCCCAGGGACAACTATGGCTACACCTTC
CDR3 protein: CASSPRDNYGYTF
V gene: TRBV27
clone size: NA
D gene: NA
J gene: TRBJ1-2

CDR3 DNA: TGTGCCAGCAGCTTAATATGGGGCACTGAAGCTTTCTTT
CDR3 protein: CASSLIWGTEAFF
V gene: TRBV11-1
clone size: once
D gene: NA
J gene: TRBJ1-1

CDR3 DNA: TGTGCCAGTAGTATATCCCCCAGAACTGAAGCTTTCTTT
CDR3 protein: CASSISPRTEAFF
V gene: TRBV19
clone size: NA
D gene: NA
J gene: TRBJ1-1

CDR3 DNA: TGCGCCAGCAGCTTGGTCCGGTACACTGAAGCTTTCTTT
CDR3 protein: CASSLVRYTEAFF
V gene: TRBV5-1
clone size: NA
D gene: NA
J gene: TRBJ1-1

CDR3 DNA: TGTGCCAGCAGCGTGACGGTGAACACTGAAGCTTTCTTT
CDR3 protein: CASSVTVNTEAFF
V gene: TRBV9
clone size: NA
D gene: NA
J gene: TRBJ1-1

CDR3 DNA: TGTGCCAGCAGTACAGGGGTCAATGAGCAGTTCTTC
CDR3 protein: CASSTGVNEQFF
V gene: TRBV12-3/TRBV12-4
clone size: NA
D gene: TRBD1
J gene: TRBJ2-1

CDR3 DNA: TGCGCCAGCAGCCCGGTCGGAGGGGAGACCCAGTACTTC
CDR3 protein: CASSPVGGETQYF
V gene: TRBV5-1
clone size: NA
D gene: NA
J gene: TRBJ2-5

CDR3 DNA: TGCGCCAGCAGCTCGACCGCTAATGAAAAACTGTTTTTT
CDR3 protein: CASSSTANEKLFF
V gene: TRBV5-1
clone size: NA
D gene: NA
J gene: TRBJ1-4

CDR3 DNA: TGTGCCAGCAGCCTTAACTATGGCTACACCTTC
CDR3 protein: CASSLNYGYTF
V gene: TRBV27
clone size: NA
D gene: NA
J gene: TRBJ1-2

CDR3 DNA: TGCGCCAGCAGCCTAACAGGGGATCGAGGCACAGATACGCAGTATTTT
CDR3 protein: CASSLTGDRGTDTQYF
V gene: TRBV5-1
clone size: NA
D gene: TRBD1
J gene: TRBJ2-3

CDR3 DNA: TGTGCCAGCAGTTTAGGAGCGGGGCCACAAGAGACCCAGTACTTC
CDR3 protein: CASSLGAGPQETQYF
V gene: TRBV27
clone size: NA
D gene: TRBD2
J gene: TRBJ2-5

CDR3 DNA: TGTGCCAGCTGGACAGATTATAGCAATCAGCCCCAGCATTTT
CDR3 protein: CASWTDYSNQPQHF
V gene: TRBV6-6
clone size: NA
D gene: NA
J gene: TRBJ1-5